Each of the 30 T cell receptor beta chains below was sequenced from the same sample in a study of blood T cell repertoires in COVID-19. The method was immunoSEQ multiplex PCR; TCRdb's version includes in-frame clones alone and lacks a portion of them. The top ten clones hold 1.4% to 1.5% of a sample with roughly 400,000 clones, approximately 91% of them seen once. The specimen was PBMCs or T cells enriched from blood (not recorded which). The receptors originated from a woman in her late teens or twenties who had been exposed to COVID-19.

V gene TRBV18 combines with J gene TRBJ2-6; 10 bases map to TRBD2. The germline V gene encodes CDR1 KGHSH and CDR2 LQKENI. The CDR3 runs 19 residues. V shed 1 base and J 3 bases; nucleotides not matched to a gene: 9. CDR3 nucleotide sequence: TGTGCCAGCTCACCACAGTTTTCGCTAGCGGGAGTTGGGGCCAACGTCCTGACTTTC. This sequence encodes CASSPQFSLAGVGANVLTF. Complete variable domain (other parts from reference TRBV18 and TRBJ2-6): NAGVMQNPRHLVRRRGQEARLRCSPMKGHSHVYWYRQLPEEGLKFMVYLQKENIIDESGMPKERFSAEFPKEGPSILRIQQVVRGDSAAYFCASSPQFSLAGVGANVLTFGAGSRLTVL.

This clone was seen a handful of times. The chain employs TRBV19 and TRBJ1-1; perhaps TRBD1 as D (5 bases). Germline V CDR1 and CDR2: LNHDA, SQIVND (reference sequence). The CDR3 covers 16 residues. V dropped 5 bases and J dropped 0 bases, with 16 bases sitting between them. The DNA of the CDR3 is TGTGCCAGTAGTCAGGGTGGGTACTCTGTGAACACTGAAGCTTTCTTT. Amino acid sequence: CASSQGGYSVNTEAFF. Full variable domain (outside the CDR3, taken from reference TRBV19 and TRBJ1-1): DGGITQSPKYLFRKEGQNVTLSCEQNLNHDAMYWYRQDPGQGLRLIYYSQIVNDFQKGDIAEGYSVSREKKESFPLTVTSAQKNPTAFYLCASSQGGYSVNTEAFFGQGTRLTVV.

V usage is TRBV11-2 and J usage is TRBJ1-1, with TRBD1 identical over 7 bases. Germline-derived CDR1 and CDR2 are SGHAT and FQNNGV. The CDR3 extends over 13 amino acids. V lost 4 bases, J lost 1 base, and 0 bases stayed unmatched. CDR3 sequence: CASSWTGNTEAFF. CDR3 sequence (DNA): TGTGCCAGCAGCTGGACAGGGAACACTGAAGCTTTCTTT.

The V gene is TRBV28, the J gene TRBJ2-3; 8 bases agree with TRBD2. Looked up from germline, CDR1 is MDHEN and CDR2 is SYDVKM. Germline trimming cut 8 bases from V and 0 bases from J; bases unmatched to any gene: 4. The CDR3 is made up of 14 amino acids. The CDR3 spells CASWPGGSTDTQYF. The DNA for the CDR3 is TGTGCCAGCTGGCCGGGGGGGAGCACAGATACGCAGTATTTT.

This clone has a single count. V gene TRBV2 combines with J gene TRBJ2-5; TRBD2 aligns across 12 bases. With V trimmed by 3 bases and J by 7 bases, 3 bases remained unmatched. Germline V gene data show CDR1 as SNHLY and CDR2 as FYNNEI. The CDR3 runs 14 residues. The CDR3 DNA sequence: TGTGCCAGCAGTGAGTCTAGCGGGAGGGGGACCCAGTACTTC. Residues: CASSESSGRGTQYF.

This clone was seen a single time. The chain joins TRBV19 to TRBJ2-7; 12 bases align to TRBD2. CDR1 LNHDA and CDR2 SQIVND come from the germline V gene (reference sequence). V lost 6 bases to trimming and J lost 3 bases; unmatched junction nucleotides: 6. This CDR3 is 15 amino acids long. CDR3 nucleotide sequence: TGTGCCAGTAGGGAGACTAGCGGGAGAAGCTACGAGCAGTACTTC. Translated, it gives CASRETSGRSYEQYF.

This rearrangement joins TRBV16 to TRBJ1-3; D might be TRBD1 (6 bases). The V and J ends lost 2 bases and 1 base respectively, with 9 bases between them. The CDR3 consists of 15 residues. Looked up from germline, CDR1 is KGHSY and CDR2 is FQNENV. Here the CDR3 DNA reads TGTGCCAGCAGCCAACGGACAGTTTCTGGAAACACCATATATTTT. Translating gives CASSQRTVSGNTIYF.

The CDR3 region is CASSANSGLAGSYNEQFF. The CDR3 DNA is TGTGCCAGCAGTGCCAATTCGGGACTAGCGGGGTCCTACAATGAGCAGTTCTTC. V is TRBV6-1 and J is TRBJ2-1; 13 bases map to TRBD2. Trimming removed 4 bases from V and 1 base from J; junction bases left unmatched: 7. Germline CDR1 MNHNS, CDR2 SASEGT. The CDR3 consists of 18 residues.

This clone occurred once. The CDR3 sequence: CASRTDGHAQSPPLHF. CDR3 DNA sequence: TGTGCTAGTCGGACAGATGGACACGCTCAATCCCCACCCCTCCACTTT. J is TRBJ1-6 and V is TRBV12-5; D is perhaps TRBD1 (6 bases). CDR3 size: 16 residues. V dropped 8 bases and J dropped 11 bases, with 25 bases sitting between them. From germline, CDR1 is LGHNT and CDR2 FRNRAP.

This chain connects TRBV4-1 to TRBJ2-6; D possibly corresponds to TRBD1 (7 bases). This CDR3 is built from 18 residues. The germline CDR1 and CDR2 sequences are MGHRA and YSYEKL. Trimming took off 1 base at V and 0 bases at J, with 13 bases between the two ends. CDR3 loop: CASSQGGRGASGANVLTF. In DNA form, the CDR3 reads TGCGCCAGCAGCCAAGGCGGCAGGGGGGCCTCTGGGGCCAACGTCCTGACTTTC.

V and J are TRBV4-2 and TRBJ2-3, with 9 positions matching TRBD2. Trimming at V came to 0 bases and at J to 2 bases, leaving 9 bases not matched to a gene. Germline V gene lookup returns CDR1 LGHNA and CDR2 YNFKEQ. The CDR3 length is 18 residues. The CDR3 bases are TGTGCCAGCAGCCAAGAAATTTGGTTAGCGGGGGACACAGATACGCAGTATTTT. Encoded protein: CASSQEIWLAGDTDTQYF.

Notes on this clone: Mismatch with germline at one junction end may stem from a read error. The rearrangement uses TRBV7-7 and TRBJ2-5; 9 bases fit TRBD1. In germline, CDR1 is SSHAT, CDR2 FNYEAQ (reference sequence). The CDR3 spans 15 residues. DNA of the CDR3: TGTGCTAGCAGCTTAGCGACAGGGGGTATCGAGACCCAGTACTTC. Amino acid sequence: CASSLATGGIETQYF.

This chain joins TRBV7-6 and TRBJ2-1; 10 nucleotides line up with TRBD2. The ends lost 4 bases at V and 3 bases at J; junction bases unmatched: 6. The germline V gene has CDR1 SGHVS and CDR2 FNYEAQ. This CDR3 contains 16 residues. The CDR3 DNA sequence: TGTGCCAGCAGCTCGACTCTAGCGGGGGACTACAATGAGCAGTTCTTC. This translates into CASSSTLAGDYNEQFF.

The chain joins TRBV2 to TRBJ2-7; no definite D call. V gave up 7 bases and J gave up 3 bases, with 7 bases separating them. Germline assignment: CDR1 SNHLY and CDR2 FYNNEI. The CDR3 sequence is 11 residues long. DNA of the CDR3: TGTGCCAGCACCCTAATCTACGAGCAGTACTTC. Its translation: CASTLIYEQYF.

This clone was counted only a few times. The J gene is TRBJ1-1, the V gene TRBV7-2, with TRBD1 as a possible D gene (5 bases). Germline V gene lookup returns CDR1 SGHTA and CDR2 FQGNSA. CDR3 length equals 13 residues. Trimming cost V 6 bases and J 3 bases, with 11 bases left between them. This CDR3 reads CASRPSGDTEAFF. In DNA form, the CDR3 reads TGTGCCAGCAGACCTTCGGGGGACACTGAAGCTTTCTTT. Variable domain in full (rest from reference TRBV7-2 and TRBJ1-1): GAGVSQSPSNKVTEKGKDVELRCDPISGHTALYWYRQSLGQGLEFLIYFQGNSAPDKSGLPSDRFSAERTGGSVSTLTIQRTQQEDSAVYLCASRPSGDTEAFFGQGTRLTVV.

CDR3 in amino acids: CASSSDLGAQPQHF. In DNA form, the CDR3 reads TGTGCCAGCAGTTCCGATTTGGGGGCTCAGCCCCAGCATTTT. The chain uses TRBV27 and TRBJ1-5, with D maybe TRBD1 (6 bases). CDR1 MNHEY and CDR2 SMNVEV come from the germline V gene (reference sequence). V lost 4 bases and J lost 6, with 13 bases in between. The CDR3 is 14 amino acids.

This chain connects TRBV21-1 to TRBJ1-5; TRBD1 was called by the table and not checked on the DNA. TRBV21-1 is a recognized pseudogene. CDR3 length: 19 residues. The CDR3 loop is CASSKPENRAGYSNQPQHF. CDR3 DNA: TGTGCCAGCAGCAAACCGGAGAACAGGGCCGGCTATAGCAATCAGCCCCAGCATTTT.

This clone came up a few times. The chain couples TRBV7-2 to TRBJ2-7; D is uncertain. CDR1 SGHTA and CDR2 FQGNSA come from the germline V gene. Trimming removed 6 bases from V and 0 bases from J, with 12 bases in between. This CDR3 is built from 14 residues. CDR3 sequence: CASSSVLSSYEQYF. CDR3 bases: TGTGCCAGCAGTTCCGTTCTGAGCTCCTACGAGCAGTACTTC.

This chain joins TRBV7-2 and TRBJ2-7; the match to TRBD1 covers 10 bases. The CDR3 extends over 19 amino acids. Germline lookup yields CDR1 SGHTA and CDR2 FQGNSA. The V segment lost 5 bases and the J segment 5 bases; nucleotides outside the gene matches: 21. CDR3 nucleotide sequence: TGTGCCAGCAGCAAGAAAGGGTTTGTGGAGGGACAGGGGCTAAACGAGCAGTACTTC. Its protein is CASSKKGFVEGQGLNEQYF. Full variable domain (remainder filled in from reference TRBV7-2 and TRBJ2-7): GAGVSQSPSNKVTEKGKDVELRCDPISGHTALYWYRQSLGQGLEFLIYFQGNSAPDKSGLPSDRFSAERTGGSVSTLTIQRTQQEDSAVYLCASSKKGFVEGQGLNEQYFGPGTRLTVT.

The chain couples TRBV3-1 (or the pseudogene TRBV3-2) to TRBJ1-1, with TRBD1 matching over 8 bases. Germline CDR1 is LGHDT and CDR2 is YNNKEL (reference sequence). The CDR3 runs to 15 residues. V shed 4 bases and J 6 bases; nucleotides not matched to a gene: 10. The DNA for the CDR3 is TGTGCCAGCAGCCCGAGACAGGGGAGAGAGGCTGAAGCTTTCTTT. This sequence encodes CASSPRQGREAEAFF.

The J gene is TRBJ2-6, the V gene TRBV28; TRBD1 aligns across 7 bases. The V segment lost 5 bases and the J segment 0 bases; nucleotides outside the gene matches: 7. CDR3 size: 17 residues. Germline lookup yields CDR1 MDHEN and CDR2 SYDVKM. CDR3 amino acids: CASSPTGAVSGANVLTF. CDR3 in DNA: TGTGCCAGCAGTCCCACAGGGGCGGTCTCTGGGGCCAACGTCCTGACTTTC. Supplemented by reference TRBV28 and TRBJ2-6, the full variable domain reads DVKVTQSSRYLVKRTGEKVFLECVQDMDHENMFWYRQDPGLGLRLIYFSYDVKMKEKGDIPEGYSVSREKKERFSLILESASTNQTSMYLCASSPTGAVSGANVLTFGAGSRLTVL.

This chain uses TRBV6-1 with TRBJ2-3; D remains unclear. The germline V and J ends were trimmed by 3 bases and 2 bases, with 9 bases remaining between them. Germline V CDR1 and CDR2: MNHNS, SASEGT. The CDR3 is 14 amino acids. DNA for the CDR3: TGTGCCAGCAGTGATACCGTAGACACAGATACGCAGTATTTT. This translates into CASSDTVDTDTQYF.

The gene calls are TRBV19 and TRBJ1-2, with no clear D. Deletions cut 10 bases from V and 1 base from J, with 22 bases between. This CDR3 has 16 amino acids. Germline CDR1 is LNHDA and CDR2 is SQIVND (reference sequence). The CDR3 sequence is CATNSGRKLLNYGYTF. The DNA for the CDR3 is TGTGCCACCAACTCGGGTAGGAAGCTACTTAACTATGGCTACACCTTC. The full variable domain, in which reference TRBV19 and TRBJ1-2 provide the parts outside the CDR3, is DGGITQSPKYLFRKEGQNVTLSCEQNLNHDAMYWYRQDPGQGLRLIYYSQIVNDFQKGDIAEGYSVSREKKESFPLTVTSAQKNPTAFYLCATNSGRKLLNYGYTFGSGTRLTVV.

The chain uses TRBV7-8 and TRBJ1-5; 9 bases line up with TRBD1. After removal of 4 bases from V and 6 bases from J, the junction contained 7 bases not matched to a gene. The CDR3 runs 15 residues. In germline, CDR1 is SGHVS, CDR2 FQNEAQ. In DNA form, the CDR3 reads TGTGCCAGCAGCTCCGGGACAGGGACTCTTCAGCCCCAGCATTTT. Protein product: CASSSGTGTLQPQHF.

The rearrangement uses TRBV27 and TRBJ2-1; D unresolved. Per germline, CDR1 MNHEY and CDR2 SMNVEV (reference sequence). V was cut by 3 bases and J by 7 bases, with 13 bases left in between. The CDR3 contains 14 residues. This chain's CDR3 is CASSFLRGVNEQFF. In nucleotides, the CDR3 is TGTGCCAGCAGTTTTTTGAGAGGAGTAAATGAGCAGTTCTTC.

The rearrangement links TRBV9 to TRBJ2-1; 8 bases map to TRBD2. V lost 4 bases, J lost 3 bases, and 6 bases stayed unmatched. Germline CDR1 is SGDLS and CDR2 is YYNGEE. This CDR3 comprises 15 residues. Here the CDR3 reads CASSPGSGGYNEQFF. In nucleotides, the CDR3 is TGTGCCAGCAGCCCAGGGAGCGGGGGCTACAATGAGCAGTTCTTC.

The chain joins TRBV9 to TRBJ1-1, with D possibly matching TRBD1 (6 bases). V lost 0 bases to trimming and J lost 5 bases, with 26 bases between them. The germline CDR1 and CDR2 sequences are SGDLS and YYNGEE. The CDR3 has 19 residues. The CDR3 reads CASSVGRSGEMSEDTEAFF. The CDR3, as DNA: TGTGCCAGCAGCGTAGGCCGCTCAGGGGAGATGTCGGAGGATACTGAAGCTTTCTTT.

Only one count was recorded for this clone. The chain uses TRBV19 and TRBJ2-2, with 8 nucleotides matching TRBD1. The J segment lost 10 bases and the V segment lost 10 bases, leaving 17 bases of the junction unmatched. This CDR3 is built from 15 residues. Germline V gene sequence: CDR1 LNHDA, CDR2 SQIVND (reference sequence). CDR3 protein: CATTIPGQAVAELFF. CDR3 nucleotide sequence: TGTGCCACCACCATCCCGGGACAGGCGGTCGCGGAGCTGTTTTTT.

V is TRBV3-1 (or the pseudogene TRBV3-2) and J is TRBJ1-5; no definite D call. Germline V CDR1 and CDR2: LGHDT, YNNKEL (reference sequence). Trimming shortened V by 1 base and J by 7 bases, and 11 bases separated the two germline ends. There are 14 residues in the CDR3. CDR3 protein: CASSQGRGSQPQHF. The CDR3 nucleotides are TGTGCCAGCAGCCAAGGTCGGGGTTCACAGCCCCAGCATTTT.

J is TRBJ2-7 and V is TRBV4-2; 9 positions match TRBD2. Germline CDR1 is LGHNA and CDR2 is YNFKEQ. The CDR3 extends over 15 amino acids. V gave up 4 bases and J gave up 6 bases; unmatched junction bases: 10. The CDR3 region is CASSLRLAAFGEQYF. DNA for the CDR3: TGTGCCAGCAGCCTTCGACTAGCGGCATTCGGCGAGCAGTACTTC.